This entry describes one T cell receptor beta chain. The antigen is undetermined. PCR was performed using 60 Vbeta and 13 Jbeta primers. Here immunoSEQ multiplex PCR was the method, and the copy in TCRdb shows in-frame clones only, minus some. The ten most abundant clones cover approximately 1.8% of a sample with 60,000 to 75,000 clones. The data originate from a study of cytomegalovirus exposure and HLA in healthy donors. Overall study: The Caucasian-associated ancestry cluster held around 81% of a few hundred genotyped donors.

The CDR3 loop spans 15 amino acids. The junction had 4 bases not matched to a gene; V was cut back by 0 bases and J by 2 bases. Germline lookup yields CDR1 SGHVS and CDR2 FQNEAQ. The study's findings and limits: Rare TCR sequences predominated, though certain public TCRs were found in many donors. It was shown in a later analysis that HLA-associated TCR beta chains were more clonally expanded than other, equally common chains.

This clonotype was sampled from a woman under 40 in good health and CMV-seronegative. The rearrangement links TRBV7-8 to TRBJ2-7; TRBD1 agrees at 7 bases. Specimen: PBMCs. CDR3 loop: CASSLATGIPYEQYF. Written as DNA, the CDR3 is TGTGCCAGCAGCTTAGCGACAGGGATTCCCTACGAGCAGTACTTC.